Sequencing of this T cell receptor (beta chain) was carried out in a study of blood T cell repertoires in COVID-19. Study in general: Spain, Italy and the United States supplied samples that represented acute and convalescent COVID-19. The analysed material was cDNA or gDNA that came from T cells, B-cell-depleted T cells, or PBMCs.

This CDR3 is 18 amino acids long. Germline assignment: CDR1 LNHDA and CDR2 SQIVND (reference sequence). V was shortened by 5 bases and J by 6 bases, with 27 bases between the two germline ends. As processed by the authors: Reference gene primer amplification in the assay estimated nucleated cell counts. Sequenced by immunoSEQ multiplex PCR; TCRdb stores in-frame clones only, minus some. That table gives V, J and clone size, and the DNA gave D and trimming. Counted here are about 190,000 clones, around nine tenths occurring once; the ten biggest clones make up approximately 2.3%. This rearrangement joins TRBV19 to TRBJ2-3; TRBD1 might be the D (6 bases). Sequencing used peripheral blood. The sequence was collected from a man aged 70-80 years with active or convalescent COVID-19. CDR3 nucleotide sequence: TGTGCCAGTAGTCCGCGCAGGGCGGCTAGTAAGGGGGTCGATACGCAGTATTTT. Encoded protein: CASSPRRAASKGVDTQYF.